This T cell receptor (beta chain) was observed in a study of monozygotic twins with inflammatory bowel disease. The unique tags termed UMIs, each holding a 6-nucleotide sample barcode, were added by means of template switching. TCRdb reprocessed the 5' RACE reads and keeps a single row for each CDR3 protein, giving no DNA. In all, the sample yields approximately 160,000 distinct CDR3 sequences. The CDR3 sequence is 13 residues long. The germline gives CDR1 SGHDT, CDR2 YYEEEE. Isolation of total RNA was performed on whole blood, with no prior T cell sorting. The sequencing sample was made of blood. This chain links TRBV5-6 with TRBJ2-2. The clonotype comes from a human donor with ulcerative colitis or Crohn's disease, or a healthy co-twin of an affected twin (not recorded which). The CDR3 sequence is CASSVRDTEELFF.